Following are 21 T cell receptor beta chains from one sample sequenced in a study of regulatory T cells in long-lasting Graves disease (dated by TCRdb to the early 2020s). Interpreted using the paper, the time point label stands for: newly diagnosed GD, antithyroid drugs for less than 3 months. For both TCR sequencing and RNA sequencing, RNA was extracted from PBMCs using TRIzol. The library came from multiplex PCR. TCRdb records Illumina HiSeq 4000 as the sequencer. iRepertoire HTBI primers and Arm-PCR amplification of CDR3 regions were used to construct TCR beta libraries. The public sequencing data were trimmed at Q25 with fastp and processed into clonotypes with MiXCR by TCRdb, which kept only in-frame beta chains. A single entry per CDR3 protein holds the most common genes and DNA from its merged rows. The table for this sample lists 250,000 or so distinct CDR3 sequences; around 20% of them were counted only once. The top ten hold more than 11% of the sample.

The starting material was peripheral blood mononuclear cells (PBMCs), obtained at new diagnosis, from a patient treated with antithyroid drugs. These receptors were obtained from a female donor with Graves disease.

This clonotype came up many times. The chain couples TRBV2 to TRBJ2-1; TRBD2 matches 10 bases. Trimming took 7 bases from V and 4 from J; bases not matched to a gene: 4. This CDR3 contains 14 residues. Germline CDR1 reads SNHLY; CDR2 reads FYNNEI. DNA for the CDR3: TGTGCCAGCATCCCTAGCGGGAGTTACAATGAGCAGTTCTTC. It specifies CASIPSGSYNEQFF.

This clonotype was seen ten or more times. CDR3 in amino acids: CASSLGGPRGTYNEQFF. The CDR3 bases are TGTGCCAGCAGCTTAGGGGGCCCAAGGGGGACCTACAATGAGCAGTTCTTC. This chain links TRBV7-2 with TRBJ2-1; a weak D match, TRBD1 (6 bases). Trimming pared 1 base from V and 2 bases from J, leaving 15 bases between. This CDR3 is 17 amino acids long. Germline V gene lookup returns CDR1 SGHTA and CDR2 FQGNSA.

This clonotype was picked up many times. The V and J genes are TRBV9 and TRBJ1-5, with 8 bases fitting TRBD1. J lost 1 base, V lost 3 bases, and 3 bases had no gene match. Germline values: CDR1 SGDLS, CDR2 YYNGEE. This CDR3 is 15 amino acids long. The CDR3: CASSEGQGSNQPQHF. The CDR3 DNA reads TGTGCCAGCAGCGAAGGACAGGGCAGCAATCAGCCCCAGCATTTT.

Concerning this clonotype: Mismatch with germline at one junction end may stem from a read error. The CDR3 loop reads CSVLPGLAGETQCF. The CDR3 DNA is TGCAGTGTTTTACCGGGACTAGCGGGAGAGACCCAGTGCTTC. The chain is built from TRBV20-1 and TRBJ2-1; 14 bases are shared with TRBD2. Per the germline V gene, CDR1 is DFQATT and CDR2 is SNEGSKA (reference sequence). The CDR3 sequence is 14 residues long.

This chain joins TRBV5-4 and TRBJ2-7; 9 nucleotides line up with TRBD2. Germline values: CDR1 SGHNT, CDR2 YYREEE (reference sequence). The ends lost 0 bases at V and 0 bases at J; junction bases unmatched: 4. The CDR3 spans 16 residues. CDR3 nucleotide sequence: TGTGCCAGCAGCTTGGGTGATAGCGGGGGCTCCTACGAGCAGTACTTC. This sequence encodes CASSLGDSGGSYEQYF.

This clonotype showed up just once. It may be a read error: a sequence one base away is much more abundant. This sequence joins TRBV7-2 and TRBJ2-3, with a weak D call TRBD2 (5 bases). Germline lookup yields CDR1 SGHTA and CDR2 FQGNSA. The length of the CDR3 is 16 residues. The CDR3 DNA follows: TGTGTCAGCAGCGGACGATCCCACAAAGTGCCGGATACGCAGTATTTT. It translates to CVSSGRSHKVPDTQYF.

V gene TRBV30 combines with J gene TRBJ1-1; D may be TRBD1 (5 bases). This CDR3 region has 13 residues. V lost 7 bases and J lost 3, with 15 bases in between. The germline gives CDR1 GTSNPN, CDR2 SVGIG (reference sequence). DNA of the CDR3: TGTGCCTCGGGGACCGCTGCTGACACTGAAGCTTTCTTT. It yields the protein CASGTAADTEAFF.

This clonotype turned up a few times. This chain connects TRBV5-4 to TRBJ2-7; the match to TRBD2 covers 8 bases. The V segment lost 3 bases and the J segment 6 bases; nucleotides outside the gene matches: 5. Germline loops: CDR1 SGHNT, CDR2 YYREEE (reference sequence). There are 13 residues in the CDR3. The DNA of the CDR3 is TGTGCCAGCAGCTCGGGTGGACTAGCCGAGCAGTACTTC. Translating gives CASSSGGLAEQYF.

There are many counts of this clonotype. The J gene is TRBJ2-7, the V gene TRBV11-3; no clear D gene. The germline gives CDR1 SGHNT, CDR2 YENEEA. With 3 bases removed from V and 0 bases from J, the gap between germline ends came to 12 bases. The CDR3 runs to 15 residues. CDR3 residues: CASSFTAKASYEQYF. The CDR3 region has the DNA TGTGCCAGCAGCTTCACGGCCAAGGCCTCCTACGAGCAGTACTTC. Variable domain in full (rest from reference TRBV11-3 and TRBJ2-7): EAGVVQSPRYKIIEKKQPVAFWCNPISGHNTLYWYLQNLGQGPELLIRYENEEAVDDSQLPKDRFSAERLKGVDSTLKIQPAELGDSAVYLCASSFTAKASYEQYFGPGTRLTVT.

This clonotype was seen a handful of times. The V and J genes are TRBV20-1 and TRBJ1-1; maybe TRBD1 (6 bases). The CDR3 covers 16 residues. Trimming stripped 3 bases from V and 3 bases from J, with 20 bases between. CDR1 and CDR2 from the germline V gene are DFQATT and SNEGSKA (reference sequence). CDR3 sequence: CSASPMGGGQDTEAFF. CDR3 nucleotides: TGCAGTGCTAGTCCAATGGGGGGGGGGCAGGACACTGAAGCTTTCTTT.

This clonotype was seen repeatedly, ten times or more. The gene calls are TRBV20-1 and TRBJ2-4, with D uncertain. CDR1 and CDR2 from the germline V gene are DFQATT and SNEGSKA (reference sequence). V was shortened by 4 bases and J by 1 base, with 11 bases between the two germline ends. This CDR3 region has 14 residues. The chain's CDR3 is CSAMRSGAKNIQYF. Here the CDR3 DNA reads TGCAGTGCTATGAGATCCGGCGCCAAAAACATTCAGTACTTC.

The V and J genes are TRBV5-4 and TRBJ2-3, with 10 bases identical to TRBD2. CDR3 length equals 14 residues. With 6 bases clipped from V and 6 bases from J, the junction kept 7 bases outside the gene matches. The germline gives CDR1 SGHNT, CDR2 YYREEE (reference sequence). DNA of the CDR3: TGTGCCAGCATGAGCGGGGGGGCCCCCGATACGCAGTATTTT. It specifies CASMSGGAPDTQYF.

This clonotype was found a few times. The rearrangement links TRBV6-2 or TRBV6-3 to TRBJ1-5, with D unresolved. Trimming took off 6 bases at V and 1 base at J, with 10 bases between the two ends. In germline, CDR1 is MNHEY, CDR2 SVGEGT. The CDR3 loop spans 14 amino acids. The CDR3 DNA is TGTGCCAGCAGGGCGGGGAGCAGCAATCAGCCCCAGCATTTT. It codes for CASRAGSSNQPQHF.

In this sample, this clonotype turned up many times. The V call is TRBV10-3, the J call TRBJ1-1; D not certain. The CDR3 totals 16 residues. Deletions cut 3 bases from V and 5 bases from J, with 19 bases between. Germline V gives CDR1 ENHRY, CDR2 SYGVKD. The CDR3 nucleotides are TGTGCCATCAGTGACCCCCGTGGGGAGACGAGGACTGAAGCTTTCTTT. Amino acids: CAISDPRGETRTEAFF.

The V and J genes are TRBV20-1 and TRBJ2-3; 11 nucleotides align to TRBD2. Trimming at V came to 6 bases and at J to 3 bases, leaving 2 bases not matched to a gene. This CDR3 has 13 amino acids. Germline V gene sequence: CDR1 DFQATT, CDR2 SNEGSKA (reference sequence). CDR3 sequence: CSARTSGTDTQYF. DNA of the CDR3: TGCAGTGCCCGGACTAGCGGGACAGATACGCAGTATTTT.

The chain couples TRBV20-1 to TRBJ2-1; 10 bases are a match to TRBD2. Looked up from germline, CDR1 is DFQATT and CDR2 is SNEGSKA (reference sequence). V trimming: 3 bases; J trimming: 1 base; junction bases outside the gene matches: 9. This CDR3 is 17 amino acids long. The CDR3 spells CSARRTSGDPSYNEQFF. Here the CDR3 DNA reads TGCAGTGCTAGGCGAACTAGCGGGGACCCTTCCTACAATGAGCAGTTCTTC.

Concerning this clonotype itself: Possible read error: a much larger clone is one base away. Here the CDR3 omits its conserved ending phenylalanine or tryptophan, so a read error is the likely source. This rearrangement joins TRBV11-3 to TRBJ2-3, with D hard to call. The germline V gene encodes CDR1 SGHNT and CDR2 YENEEA. The CDR3 loop spans 13 amino acids. The V end was cut by 2 bases, the J end by 6 bases, with 9 bases between. CDR3 nucleotides: TGTGCCAGCAGCTTACTTACCTGGGATACGCAGTATTCT. This codes for CASSLLTWDTQYS.

This clonotype was counted ten times or more. The rearrangement joins TRBV28 to TRBJ1-2; D possibly corresponds to TRBD1 (5 bases). CDR3 length equals 14 residues. Germline assignment: CDR1 MDHEN and CDR2 SYDVKM. Deletions cut 6 bases from V and 4 bases from J, with 15 bases between. The CDR3 loop is CASSYLTGGYGYTF. CDR3 bases: TGTGCCAGCAGCTACCTCACTGGGGGCTATGGCTACACCTTC.

The chain joins TRBV11-2 to TRBJ2-1, with 8 bases aligning to TRBD1. Germline values: CDR1 SGHAT, CDR2 FQNNGV. The ends lost 3 bases at V and 5 bases at J; junction bases unmatched: 9. This CDR3 is 16 amino acids long. CDR3 nucleotide sequence: TGTGCCAGCAGCTTGAGGGGACAGGCCCGGGACAATGAGCAGTTCTTC. Translation gives CASSLRGQARDNEQFF.

This clonotype was recorded many times. This rearrangement joins TRBV6-2 or TRBV6-3 to TRBJ2-7; 9 bases are a match to TRBD1. CDR3 length equals 17 residues. Per germline, CDR1 MNHEY and CDR2 SVGEGT. The ends lost 3 bases at V and 3 bases at J; junction bases unmatched: 12. The CDR3 sequence is CASSYLTIGDRDYEQYF. CDR3 bases: TGTGCCAGCAGTTATCTTACGATCGGGGACAGGGACTACGAGCAGTACTTC.

V and J are TRBV4-1 and TRBJ2-4, with D maybe TRBD1 (6 bases). Germline CDR1 is MGHRA and CDR2 is YSYEKL. The germline V and J ends were trimmed by 3 bases and 0 bases, with 12 bases remaining between them. There are 16 residues in the CDR3. CDR3 DNA sequence: TGCGCCAGCAGCCAGACACCGACAGGAGCCAAAAACATTCAGTACTTC. Amino acids: CASSQTPTGAKNIQYF.